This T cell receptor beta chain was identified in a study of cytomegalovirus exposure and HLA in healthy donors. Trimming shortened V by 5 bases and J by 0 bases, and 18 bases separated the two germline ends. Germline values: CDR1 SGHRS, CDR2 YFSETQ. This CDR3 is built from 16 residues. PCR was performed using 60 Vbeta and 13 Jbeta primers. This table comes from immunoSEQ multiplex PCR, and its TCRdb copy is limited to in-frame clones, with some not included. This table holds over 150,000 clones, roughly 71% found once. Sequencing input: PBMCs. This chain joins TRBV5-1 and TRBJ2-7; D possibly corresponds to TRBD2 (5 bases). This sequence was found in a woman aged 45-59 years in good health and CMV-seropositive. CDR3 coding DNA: TGCGCCAGCAGTCCGGGGAATCTCCCCCCCTCCTACGAGCAGTACTTC. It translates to CASSPGNLPPSYEQYF.